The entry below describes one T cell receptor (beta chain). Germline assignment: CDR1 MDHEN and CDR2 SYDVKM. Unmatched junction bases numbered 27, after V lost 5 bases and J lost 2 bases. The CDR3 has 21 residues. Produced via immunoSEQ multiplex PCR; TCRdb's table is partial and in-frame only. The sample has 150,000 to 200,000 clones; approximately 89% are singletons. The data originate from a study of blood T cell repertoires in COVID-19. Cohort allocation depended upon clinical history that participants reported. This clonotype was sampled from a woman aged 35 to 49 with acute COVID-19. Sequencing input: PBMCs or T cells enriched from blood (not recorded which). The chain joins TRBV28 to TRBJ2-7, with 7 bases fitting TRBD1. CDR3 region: CASSAYPRVNEGGSSPYEQYF. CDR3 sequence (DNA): TGTGCCAGCAGTGCATACCCAAGGGTAAACGAAGGGGGCTCTTCTCCCTACGAGCAGTACTTC.